The subject of this entry is one TCR beta chain. Antigen unknown. The sample comes from a study of CD8 T cells in Susac syndrome. An amount of RNA that ranged from roughly 0.5 to 1 ug was reverse transcribed with random hexamers. It was immunoSEQ multiplex PCR that amplified TCR beta CDR3 across 54 Vbeta and 13 Jbeta. Each CDR3 protein is one row after TCRdb ran MiXCR on the immunoSEQ multiplex PCR reads. The repertoire consists of fewer than 140,000 distinct CDR3 sequences, with approximately 94% occurring once and the leading ten covering about 0.41%. Negative isolation was used for CD8+ and CD4+ T cells and FACS enrichment for TEMRA cells. General observations from the study: Clonal expansion was present among Susac CD8+ cells. This expansion reached its peak in TEMRA cells and in active patients.

Trimming cost V 1 base and J 6 bases; bases outside gene matches: 4. Germline V CDR1 and CDR2: LGHNA, YSLEER. There are 15 residues in the CDR3. The sample taken for sequencing was CD8+ T cells from PBMCs. The chain links TRBV4-3 to TRBJ2-1; 9 bases are shared with TRBD1. The TCR sequence derives from a human donor with Susac syndrome. CDR3 sequence reads: CASSQGQGVGNEQFF. The CDR3 bases are TGCGCCAGCAGCCAAGGACAGGGGGTGGGCAATGAGCAGTTCTTC.